The 24 T cell receptor beta chains listed next were all sequenced from one sample in a study of cytomegalovirus exposure and HLA in healthy donors. The PCR ran on 60 Vbeta and 13 Jbeta primers. Profiled with immunoSEQ multiplex PCR; TCRdb holds only in-frame clones, not every one. This sample contains around 78,000 clones. The sequencing sample was made of PBMCs. These TCRs come from a man younger than 35 in good health and CMV-seropositive.

The chain combines TRBV10-3 with TRBJ1-2, with D possibly TRBD1 on 6 matching bases. This CDR3 contains 12 residues. CDR1 and CDR2 from the germline V gene are ENHRY and SYGVKD. With 7 bases removed from V and 2 bases from J, the gap between germline ends came to 8 bases. The CDR3 region has the DNA TGTGCCATCAACCAGGGGAACTATGGCTACACCTTC. It codes for CAINQGNYGYTF.

The CDR3 here is CASSSTIAGGAYEQYF. Here the CDR3 DNA reads TGCGCCAGCAGCTCAACGATAGCGGGAGGGGCCTACGAGCAGTACTTC. The J gene is TRBJ2-7, the V gene TRBV5-1, with 11 bases fitting TRBD2. Germline CDR1 and CDR2: SGHRS and YFSETQ. Losses at the gene ends were 3 bases for V and 2 bases for J; bases not matched to a gene: 7. The CDR3 is made up of 16 amino acids.

This sequence joins TRBV6-1 and TRBJ1-6; a possible D gene is TRBD1 (6 bases). Germline V CDR1 and CDR2: MNHNS, SASEGT. This CDR3 is built from 15 residues. V lost 9 bases to trimming and J lost 3 bases, with 15 bases between them. CDR3 nucleotides: TGTGCCAGTCAACAGGGATGGGACTATAATTCACCCCTCCACTTT. Residues: CASQQGWDYNSPLHF.

The chain recombines TRBV5-6 with TRBJ2-2; D may be TRBD2 (6 bases). The germline V and J ends were trimmed by 2 bases and 4 bases, with 12 bases remaining between them. Germline V gene data show CDR1 as SGHDT and CDR2 as YYEEEE. This CDR3 is built from 15 residues. CDR3 residues: CASSFGARGTGELFF. The CDR3 bases are TGTGCCAGCAGCTTCGGGGCGCGGGGCACCGGGGAGCTGTTTTTT.

The chain recombines TRBV7-8 with TRBJ2-7; D is perhaps TRBD2 (6 bases). V was clipped by 0 bases and J by 5 bases, with 17 bases between them. CDR3 length: 16 residues. Germline V gene sequence: CDR1 SGHVS, CDR2 FQNEAQ. CDR3: CASSLAILEGFNEQYF. In DNA form, the CDR3 reads TGTGCCAGCAGCTTAGCCATCCTGGAGGGTTTCAACGAGCAGTACTTC.

CDR3: CASSLGRADQPQHF. In DNA form, the CDR3 reads TGTGCCAGCAGCTTAGGCAGGGCGGATCAGCCCCAGCATTTT. The rearrangement joins TRBV7-8 to TRBJ1-5; tentative D call: TRBD1 (5 bases). Trimming left V 1 base short and J 5 bases short, with 9 bases between. Per germline, CDR1 SGHVS and CDR2 FQNEAQ. This CDR3 region has 14 residues.

The rearrangement joins TRBV6-1 to TRBJ1-1, with a tentative D call TRBD1 (6 bases). Germline V lookup: CDR1 MNHNS, CDR2 SASEGT. V gave up 9 bases and J gave up 1 base, with 12 bases separating them. The CDR3 runs to 13 residues. This chain's CDR3 is CASLTGKNTEAFF. CDR3 DNA: TGTGCCAGTCTAACAGGGAAGAACACTGAAGCTTTCTTT.

The chain employs TRBV10-1 and TRBJ1-1, with 7 bases matching TRBD1. The germline V gene has CDR1 WNHNN and CDR2 SYGVQD (reference sequence). There are 17 residues in the CDR3. V shed 6 bases and J 4 bases; nucleotides not matched to a gene: 17. Written as DNA, the CDR3 is TGCGCCAGCAGGACCTCCAATCAGGGGGAAAAAGGCACTGAAGCTTTCTTT. Residues: CASRTSNQGEKGTEAFF.

This chain uses TRBV28 with TRBJ1-5; 9 nucleotides match TRBD1. The J segment lost 5 bases and the V segment lost 5 bases, leaving 7 bases of the junction unmatched. This CDR3 region has 15 residues. Germline CDR1 reads MDHEN; CDR2 reads SYDVKM. CDR3 residues: CASSDTGGWYQPQHF. CDR3 nucleotides: TGTGCCAGCAGTGATACAGGGGGCTGGTATCAGCCCCAGCATTTT.

The V and J genes are TRBV18 and TRBJ1-2; the D gene is possibly TRBD1 (5 bases). Trimming took 6 bases from V and 1 from J, leaving 24 bases between them. From germline, CDR1 is KGHSH and CDR2 LQKENI. The CDR3 sequence is 18 residues long. The CDR3 sequence: CASSQQERKGGVNYGYTF. The CDR3 DNA reads as TGTGCCAGCTCTCAACAGGAGAGAAAAGGAGGGGTTAACTATGGCTACACCTTC.

The chain links TRBV7-2 to TRBJ2-3, with 8 bases aligning to TRBD2. Germline-derived CDR1 and CDR2 are SGHTA and FQGNSA. The junction had 12 bases not matched to a gene; V was cut back by 5 bases and J by 8 bases. The CDR3 contains 15 residues. The CDR3 DNA reads as TGTGCCAGCAGCCCCCGGGGGGGCCGGTTTGGTACGCAGTATTTT. This sequence encodes CASSPRGGRFGTQYF. The full variable domain, completed using reference TRBV7-2 and TRBJ2-3, is GAGVSQSPSNKVTEKGKDVELRCDPISGHTALYWYRQSLGQGLEFLIYFQGNSAPDKSGLPSDRFSAERTGGSVSTLTIQRTQQEDSAVYLCASSPRGGRFGTQYFGPGTRLTVL.

The V call is TRBV29-1, the J call TRBJ2-7; 10 bases are shared with TRBD2. The CDR3 has 15 residues. V lost 1 base to trimming and J lost 4 bases; unmatched junction nucleotides: 7. Germline lookup yields CDR1 SQVTM and CDR2 ANQGSEA. The CDR3 coding sequence is TGCAGCGTTGAAGGGGCTAGCGGGAGTAGGTACGAGCAGTACTTC. Residues: CSVEGASGSRYEQYF.

This chain links TRBV30 with TRBJ1-4, with no clear D. The CDR3 is made up of 11 amino acids. Germline CDR1 is GTSNPN and CDR2 is SVGIG (reference sequence). CDR3: CGADRNEKLFF. As DNA, the CDR3 is TGTGGGGCAGACCGGAATGAAAAACTGTTTTTT.

The V gene is TRBV27, the J gene TRBJ1-2, with D uncertain. Trimming pared 8 bases from V and 5 bases from J, leaving 9 bases between. This CDR3 contains 11 residues. Germline CDR1 is MNHEY and CDR2 is SMNVEV (reference sequence). CDR3 sequence (DNA): TGTGCCAGCCGGACGGGATATGGCTACACCTTC. Translation gives CASRTGYGYTF.

The V call is TRBV30, the J call TRBJ1-5; a possible D gene is TRBD1 (6 bases). Trimming removed 0 bases at V and 2 bases at J, with 8 bases between. CDR3 size: 14 residues. Germline CDR1 is GTSNPN and CDR2 is SVGIG (reference sequence). The DNA for the CDR3 is TGTGCCTGGAGTGTACAGGGAGGCAATCAGCCCCAGCATTTT. Translating it yields CAWSVQGGNQPQHF.

J is TRBJ2-2 and V is TRBV19, with 10 nucleotides matching TRBD2. CDR1 and CDR2 from the germline V gene are LNHDA and SQIVND (reference sequence). This CDR3 spans 16 amino acids. V lost 6 bases to trimming and J lost 4 bases; unmatched junction nucleotides: 8. The CDR3 protein is CASRSPGLASTGELFF. In DNA, the CDR3 is TGTGCCAGTAGATCCCCGGGACTAGCGAGCACCGGGGAGCTGTTTTTT.

V gene TRBV18 combines with J gene TRBJ1-1, with D possibly matching TRBD1 (6 bases). The ends were cut back, 1 base at V and 1 base at J, with 10 bases in the middle. The CDR3 has 15 amino acids. Germline CDR1 reads KGHSH; CDR2 reads LQKENI. The CDR3 coding sequence is TGTGCCAGCTCACCACAGGGGGTCGGGAACACTGAAGCTTTCTTT. It is translated as CASSPQGVGNTEAFF.

The chain carries TRBV18 and TRBJ2-3, with 7 bases aligning to TRBD2. V lost 3 bases to trimming and J lost 0 bases; unmatched junction nucleotides: 9. The CDR3 length is 17 residues. The germline gives CDR1 KGHSH, CDR2 LQKENI. Here the CDR3 DNA reads TGTGCCAGCTCACCCTCCGGCGGGGACTATAGCACAGATACGCAGTATTTT. This encodes CASSPSGGDYSTDTQYF. The full variable domain, its missing parts supplied by reference TRBV18 and TRBJ2-3, is NAGVMQNPRHLVRRRGQEARLRCSPMKGHSHVYWYRQLPEEGLKFMVYLQKENIIDESGMPKERFSAEFPKEGPSILRIQQVVRGDSAAYFCASSPSGGDYSTDTQYFGPGTRLTVL.

Here the CDR3 DNA reads TGTGCCACCAGCAGAGTAGCGCAGGAGGGGCGCCCTAACTATGGCTACACCTTC. Translation: CATSRVAQEGRPNYGYTF. This chain joins TRBV15 and TRBJ1-2; TRBD1 is a possible D gene (5 bases). This CDR3 has 18 residues. V lost 1 base, J lost 0 bases, and 18 bases lay in between. Germline V gene sequence: CDR1 LNHNV, CDR2 YYDKDF (reference sequence).

V is TRBV9 and J is TRBJ2-7; TRBD1 agrees at 7 bases. The CDR3 is 15 residues long. Trimming took 4 bases from V and 5 from J; bases not matched to a gene: 12. Germline CDR1 SGDLS, CDR2 YYNGEE. The CDR3 DNA sequence: TGTGCCAGCAGCCCCCCCACAGGGGATATCAACGAGCAGTACTTC. It specifies CASSPPTGDINEQYF.

The chain recombines TRBV25-1 with TRBJ1-4, with D possibly being TRBD1 (5 bases). The V gene lost 4 bases and the J gene lost 5 bases, with 8 bases spanning the gap. Germline values: CDR1 MGHDK, CDR2 SYGVNS. The CDR3 spans 13 residues. CDR3 region: CASSVAGNEKLFF. CDR3 coding DNA: TGTGCCAGCAGTGTGGCAGGGAATGAAAAACTGTTTTTT.

The V call is TRBV7-2, the J call TRBJ2-7; TRBD2 aligns across 9 bases. The CDR3 is 16 amino acids. V was pared by 2 bases and J by 2 bases, with 7 bases of the junction left unmatched. The germline CDR1 and CDR2 sequences are SGHTA and FQGNSA. The CDR3 DNA reads TGTGCCAGCAGCTTATTAGCGGGAGCCTCAACCTACGAGCAGTACTTC. Its translation is CASSLLAGASTYEQYF.

V gene TRBV28 combines with J gene TRBJ1-1; the D is unclear. Germline lookup yields CDR1 MDHEN and CDR2 SYDVKM. The CDR3 runs 14 residues. Deletions cut 5 bases from V and 4 bases from J, with 14 bases between. CDR3 coding DNA: TGTGCCAGCAGTCCCCCAAATTTCGGCACTGAAGCTTTCTTT. Translated, it gives CASSPPNFGTEAFF.

This rearrangement joins TRBV9 to TRBJ2-7; D is perhaps TRBD1 (6 bases). CDR3 length equals 14 residues. V dropped 0 bases and J dropped 1 base, with 8 bases sitting between them. Germline V gives CDR1 SGDLS, CDR2 YYNGEE. The CDR3 DNA follows: TGTGCCAGCAGCGTAGCCGGACAGTCCTACGAGCAGTACTTC. Translating gives CASSVAGQSYEQYF.